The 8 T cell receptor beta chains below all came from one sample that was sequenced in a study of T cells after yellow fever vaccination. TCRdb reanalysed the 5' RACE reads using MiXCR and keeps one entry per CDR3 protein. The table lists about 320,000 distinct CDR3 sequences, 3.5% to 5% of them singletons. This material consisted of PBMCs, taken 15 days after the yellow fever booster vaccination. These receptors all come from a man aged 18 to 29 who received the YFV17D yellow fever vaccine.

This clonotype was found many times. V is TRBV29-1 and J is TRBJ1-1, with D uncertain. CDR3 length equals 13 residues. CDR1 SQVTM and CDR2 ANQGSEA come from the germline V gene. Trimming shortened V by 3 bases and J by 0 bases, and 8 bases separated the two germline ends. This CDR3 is CSVERRMNTEAFF. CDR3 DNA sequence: TGCAGCGTTGAGAGGCGGATGAACACTGAAGCTTTCTTT.

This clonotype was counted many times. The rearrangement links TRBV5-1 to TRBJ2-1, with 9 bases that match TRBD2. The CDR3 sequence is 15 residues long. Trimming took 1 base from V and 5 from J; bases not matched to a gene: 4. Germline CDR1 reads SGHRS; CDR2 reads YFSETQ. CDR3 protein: CASSLLPSGDNEQFF. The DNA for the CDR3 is TGCGCCAGCAGCTTGTTGCCTAGCGGGGACAATGAGCAGTTCTTC.

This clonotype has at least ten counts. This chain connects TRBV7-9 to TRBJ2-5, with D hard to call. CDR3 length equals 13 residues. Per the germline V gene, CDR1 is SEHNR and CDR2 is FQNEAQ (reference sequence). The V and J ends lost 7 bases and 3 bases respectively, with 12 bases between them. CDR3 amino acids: CASTPTVEETQYF. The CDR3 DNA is TGTGCCAGCACCCCGACGGTTGAAGAGACCCAGTACTTC.

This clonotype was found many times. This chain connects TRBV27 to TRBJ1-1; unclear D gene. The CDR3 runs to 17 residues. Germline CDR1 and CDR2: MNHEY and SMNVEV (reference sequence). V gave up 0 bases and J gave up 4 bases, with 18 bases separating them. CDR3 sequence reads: CASSLSIIRVRGTEAFF. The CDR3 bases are TGTGCCAGCAGTTTATCCATCATTAGGGTGCGGGGCACTGAAGCTTTCTTT.

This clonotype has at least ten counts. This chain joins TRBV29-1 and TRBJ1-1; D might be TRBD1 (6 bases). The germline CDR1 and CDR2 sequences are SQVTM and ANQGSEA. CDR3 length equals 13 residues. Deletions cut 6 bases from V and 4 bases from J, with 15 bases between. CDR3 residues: CSVSKQGRTEAFF. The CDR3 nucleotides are TGCAGCGTGTCCAAACAGGGACGCACTGAAGCTTTCTTT.

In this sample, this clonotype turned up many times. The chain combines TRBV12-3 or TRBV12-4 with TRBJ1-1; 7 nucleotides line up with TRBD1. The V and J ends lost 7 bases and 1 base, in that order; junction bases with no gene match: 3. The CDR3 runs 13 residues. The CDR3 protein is CASTQGRNTEAFF. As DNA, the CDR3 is TGTGCCAGCACACAGGGGAGGAACACTGAAGCTTTCTTT.

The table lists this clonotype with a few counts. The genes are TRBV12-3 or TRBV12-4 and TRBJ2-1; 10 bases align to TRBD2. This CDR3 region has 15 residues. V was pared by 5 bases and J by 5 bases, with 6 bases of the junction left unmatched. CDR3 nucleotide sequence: TGTGCCAGCAGTGGGATAGCGGGGGGCAACAATGAGCAGTTCTTC. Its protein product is CASSGIAGGNNEQFF.

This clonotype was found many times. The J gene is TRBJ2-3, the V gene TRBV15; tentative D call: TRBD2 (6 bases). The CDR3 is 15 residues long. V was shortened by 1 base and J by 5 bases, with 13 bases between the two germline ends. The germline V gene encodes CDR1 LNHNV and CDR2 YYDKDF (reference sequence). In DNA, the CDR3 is TGTGCCACCAGCAGAGCGTCCCCGGGGGTAGATACGCAGTATTTT. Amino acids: CATSRASPGVDTQYF. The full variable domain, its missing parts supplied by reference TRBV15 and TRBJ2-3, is DAMVIQNPRYQVTQFGKPVTLSCSQTLNHNVMYWYQQKSSQAPKLLFHYYDKDFNNEADTPDNFQSRRPNTSFCFLDIRSPGLGDTAMYLCATSRASPGVDTQYFGPGTRLTVL.